The clone carrying this T cell receptor beta chain was seen more than once but under ten times. Its antigen is unidentified. Disease in donors with ophthalmopathy had moderate-to-severe activity, CAS ≥3, NOSPECS ≥4 and under 3 months' duration. Amplified material comprised TCR beta CDR3 regions derived from RNA transcripts. The workflow started with a first-round RT-PCR run with HTBI primers and then moved on to a second-round multiplex PCR. One entry per CDR3 protein, called by TCRdb with MiXCR from the multiplex PCR reads. This table holds approximately 640,000 distinct CDR3 sequences, about 41% found once. The CDR3 loop spans 13 amino acids. The V gene's germline CDR1 is SGHTA and CDR2 FQGNSA. Trimming removed 1 base from V and 5 bases from J, with 6 bases in between. The data derive from a study of Graves' ophthalmopathy and Graves' hyperthyroidism. Study-wide results and caveats: Ophthalmopathy progression predictions by the model showed around 72% specificity and approximately 71% sensitivity.

The chain employs TRBV7-2 and TRBJ2-1, with D perhaps TRBD2 (5 bases). This TCR derives from an adult man with Graves' ophthalmopathy. Sequencing input: peripheral blood. The CDR3 spells CASSLVGNNEQFF. The CDR3, as DNA: TGTGCCAGCAGCTTAGTCGGGAACAATGAGCAGTTCTTC.